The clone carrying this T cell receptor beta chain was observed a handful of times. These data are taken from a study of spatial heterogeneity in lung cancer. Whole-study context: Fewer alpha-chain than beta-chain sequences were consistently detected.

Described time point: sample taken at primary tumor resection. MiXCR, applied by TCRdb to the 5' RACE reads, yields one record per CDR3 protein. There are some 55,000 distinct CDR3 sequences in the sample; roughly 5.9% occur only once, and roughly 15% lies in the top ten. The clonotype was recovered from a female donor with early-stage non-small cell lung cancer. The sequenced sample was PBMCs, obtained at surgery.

CDR3 region: CASSFHGDNEQFF. As DNA, the CDR3 is TGCGCCAGCAGCTTCCACGGGGACAATGAGCAGTTCTTC. The chain has TRBV5-1 and TRBJ2-1; D might be TRBD2 (5 bases). The germline V gene has CDR1 SGHRS and CDR2 YFSETQ. The CDR3 extends over 13 amino acids. Trimming cost V 2 bases and J 5 bases, with 8 bases left between them. The whole variable domain, filled in from reference TRBV5-1 and TRBJ2-1, reads KAGVTQTPRYLIKTRGQQVTLSCSPISGHRSVSWYQQTPGQGLQFLFEYFSETQRNKGNFPGRFSGRQFSNSRSEMNVSTLELGDSALYLCASSFHGDNEQFFGPGTRLTVL.